This is a list of T cell receptor beta chains from one sample in a study of T cells in Graves' hyperthyroidism and ophthalmopathy. TCRdb re-called the multiplex PCR reads through MiXCR, storing one row per CDR3 protein. The sample has about 590,000 distinct CDR3 sequences, 14% seen once. The sample consisted of blood. The receptors stem from a woman aged 18-29 years with Graves' ophthalmopathy. Each CDR3 is given with its conserved first and last residue. D genes are given only for firm matches. Clone size is given for some rows only: seen once, a few or many times, or a class if the clone is expanded.

many TRBJ2-6 TRBV12-3/TRBV12-4 . CASSFSTGANVLTF TGTGCCAGCAGTTTTTCCACTGGGGCCAACGTCCTGACTTTC
many TRBJ2-2 TRBV7-8 TRBD2 CASSLRIRGTSGTGELFF TGTGCCAGCAGCTTAAGGATTAGGGGGACTAGCGGGACGGGGGAGCTGTTTTTT
many TRBJ2-1 TRBV7-2 . CASSLALTGGEQFF TGTGCCAGCAGCTTAGCGTTAACGGGTGGTGAGCAGTTCTTC
many TRBJ2-7 TRBV7-2 . CASRTGTYSYEQYF TGTGCCAGCAGGACCGGGACGTACTCCTACGAGCAGTACTTC
many TRBJ1-2 TRBV7-2 TRBD1 CASSLNTGDLGYTF TGTGCCAGCAGCCTAAATACAGGGGATCTTGGCTACACCTTC
many TRBJ2-3 TRBV6-1 TRBD2 CASSVTSAFSTDTQYF TGTGCCAGCAGTGTCACTAGCGCCTTTAGCACAGATACGCAGTATTTT
many TRBJ2-1 TRBV7-2 TRBD1 CASSRRGQGNEQFF TGTGCCAGCAGCCGGCGGGGACAGGGAAATGAGCAGTTCTTC
many TRBJ2-1 TRBV28 TRBD2 CASSFLAGVGSSYNEQFF TGTGCCAGCAGTTTCCTAGCGGGAGTGGGAAGCTCCTACAATGAGCAGTTCTTC
few TRBJ1-1 TRBV10-1 . CASRHHRETTEAFF TGCGCCAGCAGACACCACAGGGAGACCACTGAAGCTTTCTTT
. TRBJ1-4 TRBV6-2/TRBV6-3 . CASTGNGNEKLFF TGTGCCAGCACTGGTAACGGAAATGAAAAACTGTTTTTT
. TRBJ2-1 TRBV6-2/TRBV6-3 . CASRGPFFGRPMTSDEQFF TGTGCCAGCAGGGGCCCATTTTTCGGCCGTCCCATGACGAGTGATGAGCAGTTCTTC
many TRBJ2-7 TRBV7-2 TRBD2 CASSLLAGAEFGEQYF TGTGCCAGCAGCTTACTAGCGGGAGCTGAGTTCGGCGAGCAGTACTTC